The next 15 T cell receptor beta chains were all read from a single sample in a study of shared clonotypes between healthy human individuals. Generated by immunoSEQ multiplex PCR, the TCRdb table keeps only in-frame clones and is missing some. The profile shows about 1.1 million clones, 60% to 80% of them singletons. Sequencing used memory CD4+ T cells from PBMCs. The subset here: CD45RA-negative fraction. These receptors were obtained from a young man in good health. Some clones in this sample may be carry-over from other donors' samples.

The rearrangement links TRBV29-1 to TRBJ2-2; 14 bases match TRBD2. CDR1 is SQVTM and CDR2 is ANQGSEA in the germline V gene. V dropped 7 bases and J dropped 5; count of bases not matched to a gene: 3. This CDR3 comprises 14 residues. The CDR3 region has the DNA TGCAGCGGCCGACTAGCGGGGGGGACCGGGGAGCTGTTTTTT. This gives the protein CSGRLAGGTGELFF.

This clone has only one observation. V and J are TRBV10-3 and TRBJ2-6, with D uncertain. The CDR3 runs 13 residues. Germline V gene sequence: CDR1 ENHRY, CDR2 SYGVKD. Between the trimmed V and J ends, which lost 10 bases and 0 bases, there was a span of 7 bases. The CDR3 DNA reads TGTGCCACAAAGAGCTCTGGGGCCAACGTCCTGACTTTC. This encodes CATKSSGANVLTF.

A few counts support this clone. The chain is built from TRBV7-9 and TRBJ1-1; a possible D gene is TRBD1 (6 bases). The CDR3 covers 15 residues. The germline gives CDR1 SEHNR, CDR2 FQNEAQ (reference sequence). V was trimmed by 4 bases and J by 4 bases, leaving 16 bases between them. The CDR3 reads CASSSTQGPFTEAFF. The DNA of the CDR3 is TGTGCCAGCAGCTCGACGCAGGGGCCTTTCACTGAAGCTTTCTTT.

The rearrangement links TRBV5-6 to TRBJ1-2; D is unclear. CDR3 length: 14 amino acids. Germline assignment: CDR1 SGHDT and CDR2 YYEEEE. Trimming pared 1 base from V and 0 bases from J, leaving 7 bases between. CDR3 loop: CASSLIDTNYGYTF. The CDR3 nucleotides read TGTGCCAGCAGCTTGATAGACACTAACTATGGCTACACCTTC.

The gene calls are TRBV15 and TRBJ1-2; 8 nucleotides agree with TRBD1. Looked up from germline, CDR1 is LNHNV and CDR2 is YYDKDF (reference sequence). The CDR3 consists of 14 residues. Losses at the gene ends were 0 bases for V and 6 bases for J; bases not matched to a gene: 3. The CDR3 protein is CATSRDGQGNGYTF. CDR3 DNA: TGTGCCACCAGCAGAGATGGACAGGGAAATGGCTACACCTTC.

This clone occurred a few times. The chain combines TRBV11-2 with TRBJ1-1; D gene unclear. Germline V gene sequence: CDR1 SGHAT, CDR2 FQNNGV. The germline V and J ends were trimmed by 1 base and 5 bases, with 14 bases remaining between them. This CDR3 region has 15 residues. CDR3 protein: CASSLVPGLGTEAFF. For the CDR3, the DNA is TGTGCCAGCAGCTTAGTCCCAGGTTTGGGGACTGAAGCTTTCTTT.

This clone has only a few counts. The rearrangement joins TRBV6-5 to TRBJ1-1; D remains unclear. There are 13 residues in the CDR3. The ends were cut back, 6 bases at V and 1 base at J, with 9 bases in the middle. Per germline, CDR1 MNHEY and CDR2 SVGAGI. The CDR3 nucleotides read TGTGCCAGCAGAGCCGGTGCGAACACTGAAGCTTTCTTT. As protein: CASRAGANTEAFF.

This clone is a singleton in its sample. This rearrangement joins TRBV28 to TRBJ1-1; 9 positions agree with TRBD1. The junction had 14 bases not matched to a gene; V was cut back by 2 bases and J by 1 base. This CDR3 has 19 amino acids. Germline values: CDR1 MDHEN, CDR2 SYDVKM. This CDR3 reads CASSLTPHRGRRGNTEAFF. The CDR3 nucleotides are TGTGCCAGCAGTTTAACGCCCCACAGGGGGCGGCGAGGGAACACTGAAGCTTTCTTT.

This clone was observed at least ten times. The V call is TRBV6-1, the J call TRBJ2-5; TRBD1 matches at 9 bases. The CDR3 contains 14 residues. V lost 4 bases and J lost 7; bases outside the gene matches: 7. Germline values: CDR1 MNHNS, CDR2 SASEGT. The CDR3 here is CASSGNRGQGTQYF. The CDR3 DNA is TGTGCCAGCAGTGGCAACAGGGGACAGGGGACCCAGTACTTC.

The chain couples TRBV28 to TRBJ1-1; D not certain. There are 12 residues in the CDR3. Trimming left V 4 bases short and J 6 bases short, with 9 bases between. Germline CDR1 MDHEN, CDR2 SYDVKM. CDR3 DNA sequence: TGTGCCAGCAGTTGGTCGGACGCTGAAGCTTTCTTT. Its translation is CASSWSDAEAFF.

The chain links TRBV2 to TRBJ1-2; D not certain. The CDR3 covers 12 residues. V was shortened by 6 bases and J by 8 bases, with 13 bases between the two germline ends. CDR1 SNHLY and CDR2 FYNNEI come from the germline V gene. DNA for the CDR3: TGTGCCAGCAGCCCTTTCGACCCCGGCTACACCTTC. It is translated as CASSPFDPGYTF.

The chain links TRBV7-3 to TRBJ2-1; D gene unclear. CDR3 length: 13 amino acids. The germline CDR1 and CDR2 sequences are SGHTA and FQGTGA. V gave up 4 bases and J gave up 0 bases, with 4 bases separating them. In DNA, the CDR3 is TGTGCCAGCAGCTGGGGCTCCTACAATGAGCAGTTCTTC. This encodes CASSWGSYNEQFF.

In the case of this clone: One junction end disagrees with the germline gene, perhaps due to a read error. The CDR3 region has the DNA TGTGCCAGCAGCTGGAGGGAAGCTGGGGCGGACTTC. Translated, it gives CASSWREAGADF. This sequence joins TRBV5-6 and TRBJ2-4, with D perhaps TRBD2 (6 bases). Per the germline V gene, CDR1 is SGHDT and CDR2 is YYEEEE. CDR3 length: 12 residues.

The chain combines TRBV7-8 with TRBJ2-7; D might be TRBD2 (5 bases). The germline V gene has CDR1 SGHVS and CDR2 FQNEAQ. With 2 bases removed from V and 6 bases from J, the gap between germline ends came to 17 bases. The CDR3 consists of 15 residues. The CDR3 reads CASSLLGLAGLEQYF. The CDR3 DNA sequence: TGTGCCAGCAGCTTATTAGGGCTAGCCGGCCTCGAGCAGTACTTC.

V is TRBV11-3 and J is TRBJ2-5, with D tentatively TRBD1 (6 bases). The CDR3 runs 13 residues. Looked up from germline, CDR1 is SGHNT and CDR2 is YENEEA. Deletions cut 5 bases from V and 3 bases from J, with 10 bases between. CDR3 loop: CASSDPGEETQYF. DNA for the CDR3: TGTGCCAGCAGCGACCCAGGGGAAGAGACCCAGTACTTC. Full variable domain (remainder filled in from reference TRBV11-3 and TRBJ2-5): EAGVVQSPRYKIIEKKQPVAFWCNPISGHNTLYWYLQNLGQGPELLIRYENEEAVDDSQLPKDRFSAERLKGVDSTLKIQPAELGDSAVYLCASSDPGEETQYFGPGTRLLVL.